A single sample is the source of the 24 T cell receptor beta chains below, sequenced in a study of cytomegalovirus exposure and HLA in healthy donors. The PCR had 60 Vbeta and 13 Jbeta primers. Assay: immunoSEQ multiplex PCR; the TCRdb copy retains only in-frame clones and omits some. The repertoire consists of more than 120,000 clones, with around 82% occurring once and the leading ten covering 6.2%. The sequencing input was PBMCs. All receptors come from a woman in her thirties or forties in good health and CMV-seropositive.

The J gene is TRBJ2-7, the V gene TRBV7-2, with 9 bases identical to TRBD2. V was pared by 1 base and J by 2 bases, with 3 bases of the junction left unmatched. Germline V lookup: CDR1 SGHTA, CDR2 FQGNSA. The CDR3 is made up of 15 amino acids. The CDR3 DNA reads TGTGCCAGCAGCTTAGGCCCTAGCGGGACCTACGAGCAGTACTTC. This codes for CASSLGPSGTYEQYF.

V usage is TRBV27 and J usage is TRBJ2-3; D is ambiguous. V lost 3 bases and J lost 6, with 7 bases in between. Per germline, CDR1 MNHEY and CDR2 SMNVEV (reference sequence). There are 12 residues in the CDR3. In nucleotides, the CDR3 is TGTGCCAGCAGTTTTTCGTTGGATACGCAGTATTTT. It is translated as CASSFSLDTQYF.

This clone appeared once. The V and J genes are TRBV11-2 and TRBJ2-5; no reliable D call. This CDR3 spans 12 amino acids. V was trimmed by 3 bases and J by 7 bases, leaving 9 bases between them. Germline values: CDR1 SGHAT, CDR2 FQNNGV. As DNA, the CDR3 is TGTGCCAGCAGCTTCCCCGAGTCGACCCAGTACTTC. Amino acids: CASSFPESTQYF.

The chain employs TRBV28 and TRBJ2-1; a weak D match, TRBD2 (6 bases). Trimming left V 6 bases short and J 5 bases short, with 17 bases between. Germline lookup yields CDR1 MDHEN and CDR2 SYDVKM. This CDR3 region has 15 residues. The CDR3 coding sequence is TGTGCCAGCAGCTCTTACGGTAGCGGAAACAATGAGCAGTTCTTC. Amino acid sequence: CASSSYGSGNNEQFF. The variable domain in full, completed from reference TRBV28 and TRBJ2-1, reads DVKVTQSSRYLVKRTGEKVFLECVQDMDHENMFWYRQDPGLGLRLIYFSYDVKMKEKGDIPEGYSVSREKKERFSLILESASTNQTSMYLCASSSYGSGNNEQFFGPGTRLTVL.

J is TRBJ2-1 and V is TRBV6-1; no firm D call. Germline loops: CDR1 MNHNS, CDR2 SASEGT. V shed 1 base and J shed 2 bases, with 9 bases lying between them. The CDR3 loop spans 15 amino acids. The CDR3 nucleotides read TGTGCCAGCAGTGAAGGAACGGTCACCTACAATGAGCAGTTCTTC. It codes for CASSEGTVTYNEQFF.

V and J are TRBV19 and TRBJ2-1; D possibly corresponds to TRBD2 (5 bases). Trimming left V 3 bases short and J 0 bases short, with 9 bases between. CDR1 is LNHDA, CDR2 SQIVND, per germline (reference sequence). The CDR3 consists of 15 residues. CDR3 region: CASSIGGPSYNEQFF. The CDR3 DNA reads as TGTGCCAGTAGTATCGGCGGGCCCTCCTACAATGAGCAGTTCTTC.

The genes are TRBV27 and TRBJ1-2; D is unresolved. Germline assignment: CDR1 MNHEY and CDR2 SMNVEV (reference sequence). The CDR3 length is 14 residues. Trimming stripped 0 bases from V and 8 bases from J, with 13 bases between. The CDR3 loop is CASSLSRLSSGYTF. The CDR3 nucleotides are TGTGCCAGCAGTTTATCGAGACTCTCCTCGGGCTACACCTTC.

This clone has only one observation. The J gene is TRBJ2-1, the V gene TRBV11-3, with 8 bases fitting TRBD2. CDR1 is SGHNT, CDR2 YENEEA, per germline. The CDR3 length is 12 residues. V shed 5 bases and J 12 bases; nucleotides not matched to a gene: 6. CDR3 sequence: CASSLRGGGQFF. CDR3 DNA sequence: TGTGCCAGCAGCCTCCGGGGGGGCGGGCAGTTCTTC.

The V and J genes are TRBV19 and TRBJ2-6; the D gene is possibly TRBD2 (5 bases). There are 16 residues in the CDR3. Per the germline V gene, CDR1 is LNHDA and CDR2 is SQIVND (reference sequence). V lost 5 bases to trimming and J lost 0 bases, with 11 bases between them. The CDR3 here is CASSPEGSSGANVLTF. In nucleotides, the CDR3 is TGTGCCAGTAGTCCGGAAGGGAGCTCTGGGGCCAACGTCCTGACTTTC.

The chain joins TRBV11-3 to TRBJ1-2, with 7 bases that match TRBD1. V was pared by 0 bases and J by 4 bases, with 8 bases of the junction left unmatched. Germline V gene lookup returns CDR1 SGHNT and CDR2 YENEEA. This CDR3 is built from 16 residues. Here the CDR3 reads CASSLDRDRRSYGYTF. CDR3 nucleotides: TGTGCCAGCAGCTTAGACCGGGACAGACGTTCCTATGGCTACACCTTC. Filled out from reference TRBV11-3 and TRBJ1-2, the complete variable domain reads EAGVVQSPRYKIIEKKQPVAFWCNPISGHNTLYWYLQNLGQGPELLIRYENEEAVDDSQLPKDRFSAERLKGVDSTLKIQPAELGDSAVYLCASSLDRDRRSYGYTFGSGTRLTVV.

This clone was seen a few times. The chain combines TRBV7-9 with TRBJ2-7; D is uncertain. CDR1 SEHNR and CDR2 FQNEAQ come from the germline V gene (reference sequence). The CDR3 loop spans 12 amino acids. The ends were cut back, 4 bases at V and 6 bases at J, with 10 bases in the middle. This chain's CDR3 is CASSSEFSEQYF. DNA for the CDR3: TGTGCCAGCAGCTCGGAGTTTAGCGAGCAGTACTTC.

This chain links TRBV6-1 with TRBJ2-7; 7 bases map to TRBD2. Unmatched junction bases numbered 15, after V lost 10 bases and J lost 3 bases. Germline lookup yields CDR1 MNHNS and CDR2 SASEGT. CDR3 size: 15 residues. CDR3 sequence: CANSLLADPSYEQYF. CDR3 nucleotide sequence: TGTGCCAACTCCCTCCTAGCGGACCCCAGCTACGAGCAGTACTTC.

This clone was picked up one time. The CDR3 spells CASSRAGGYEQYF. Written as DNA, the CDR3 is TGTGCCAGTTCCAGGGCAGGGGGCTACGAGCAGTACTTC. The chain employs TRBV19 and TRBJ2-7; 7 bases match TRBD1. In germline, CDR1 is LNHDA, CDR2 SQIVND (reference sequence). The V segment lost 8 bases and the J segment 3 bases; nucleotides outside the gene matches: 7. The CDR3 length is 13 residues.

V usage is TRBV30 and J usage is TRBJ1-1; 9 bases match TRBD1. Germline assignment: CDR1 GTSNPN and CDR2 SVGIG (reference sequence). The ends lost 3 bases at V and 1 base at J; junction bases unmatched: 6. The CDR3 length is 15 residues. The CDR3: CAWRKGTGKNTEAFF. DNA for the CDR3: TGTGCCTGGAGGAAAGGGACAGGGAAGAACACTGAAGCTTTCTTT.

A few counts support this clone. This sequence joins TRBV7-2 and TRBJ2-5; no reliable D call. Germline V lookup: CDR1 SGHTA, CDR2 FQGNSA. This CDR3 comprises 13 residues. Trimming removed 6 bases at V and 5 bases at J, with 13 bases between. The CDR3 region has the DNA TGTGCCAGCAGTCTAGGTCACCCGGAGACCCAGTACTTC. This translates into CASSLGHPETQYF.

The sample holds one count of this clone. The chain is built from TRBV30 and TRBJ2-2, with a weak D call TRBD1 (5 bases). Germline V gene lookup returns CDR1 GTSNPN and CDR2 SVGIG (reference sequence). V lost 2 bases to trimming and J lost 6 bases, with 7 bases between them. The CDR3 has 12 residues. CDR3 bases: TGTGCCTGGAGTAAGGGGCCCGGGGAGCTGTTTTTT. It is translated as CAWSKGPGELFF. The full variable domain, completed using reference TRBV30 and TRBJ2-2, is SQTIHQWPATLVQPVGSPLSLECTVEGTSNPNLYWYRQAAGRGLQLLFYSVGIGQISSEVPQNLSASRPQDRQFILSSKKLLLSDSGFYLCAWSKGPGELFFGEGSRLTVL.

The CDR3 sequence is CASSLGPRQGSFTGELFF. CDR3 DNA: TGTGCCAGCAGCTTAGGGCCCCGACAGGGCTCCTTCACCGGGGAGCTGTTTTTT. The chain couples TRBV7-8 to TRBJ2-2; 7 bases match TRBD1. The CDR3 sequence is 18 residues long. The ends lost 1 base at V and 4 bases at J; junction bases unmatched: 12. From germline, CDR1 is SGHVS and CDR2 FQNEAQ.

This clone has only a few counts. The chain employs TRBV7-8 and TRBJ2-7; the match to TRBD1 covers 8 bases. The V and J ends lost 4 bases and 1 base, in that order; junction bases with no gene match: 6. This CDR3 comprises 15 residues. CDR1 is SGHVS and CDR2 is FQNEAQ in the germline V gene. CDR3 sequence (DNA): TGTGCCAGCAGCTCCAGGACAGGGATTTCCTACGAGCAGTACTTC. Translation: CASSSRTGISYEQYF.

The J gene is TRBJ2-4, the V gene TRBV2; 9 positions agree with TRBD1. The CDR3 spans 13 residues. Germline values: CDR1 SNHLY, CDR2 FYNNEI. The ends lost 5 bases at V and 7 bases at J; junction bases unmatched: 3. The CDR3 region is CASSTDRGNIQYF. DNA of the CDR3: TGTGCCAGCAGTACAGACAGGGGGAACATTCAGTACTTC.

The chain combines TRBV5-4 with TRBJ1-3, with D possibly matching TRBD1 (5 bases). The V and J ends lost 4 bases and 5 bases respectively, with 16 bases between them. This CDR3 has 15 residues. Germline V gene sequence: CDR1 SGHNT, CDR2 YYREEE (reference sequence). The chain's CDR3 is CASSGPGRGRNTIYF. The CDR3 coding sequence is TGTGCCAGCAGCGGACCCGGGCGGGGGAGAAACACCATATATTTT.

The rearrangement uses TRBV7-9 and TRBJ2-3, with 11 bases lining up with TRBD2. Germline-derived CDR1 and CDR2 are SEHNR and FQNEAQ (reference sequence). J lost 2 bases, V lost 3 bases, and 4 bases had no gene match. This CDR3 is 16 amino acids long. In DNA, the CDR3 is TGTGCCAGCAGCTTGCTAGCGGGAGGAACCACAGATACGCAGTATTTT. As protein: CASSLLAGGTTDTQYF.

The J gene is TRBJ1-4, the V gene TRBV18; no firm D call. This CDR3 is 13 amino acids long. V lost 4 bases to trimming and J lost 5 bases, with 8 bases between them. The germline V gene has CDR1 KGHSH and CDR2 LQKENI. The CDR3 DNA is TGTGCCAGCTCACTGAACAGCAATGAAAAACTGTTTTTT. It codes for CASSLNSNEKLFF.

The chain uses TRBV15 and TRBJ2-1, with a weak D call TRBD1 (7 bases). Germline CDR1 and CDR2: LNHNV and YYDKDF (reference sequence). V dropped 5 bases and J dropped 2 bases, with 13 bases sitting between them. CDR3 length equals 15 residues. The CDR3 reads CATSGRRGAYNEQFF. The CDR3 coding sequence is TGTGCCACCAGCGGGCGCAGGGGGGCCTACAATGAGCAGTTCTTC.

The gene calls are TRBV29-1 and TRBJ2-3; TRBD1 might be the D (5 bases). V lost 2 bases and J 1 base, leaving 10 bases between the germline ends. The CDR3 is 14 amino acids. Germline values: CDR1 SQVTM, CDR2 ANQGSEA. The CDR3 bases are TGCAGCGTTGAATGGGGCGGACGCACAGATACGCAGTATTTT. Translation: CSVEWGGRTDTQYF.